The table lists the clone carrying this T cell receptor (beta chain) with a few counts. The antigen remains unidentified. The treatment is: oral pan-JAK inhibitor, 5-10 mg twice daily. This sample was taken from a study of CD8+ T cells in alopecia areata. Regarding the study as a whole: The study also sequences resident alphabeta T cells of normal skin in scalp samples. Within the top 100, expanded CD8+ clones significantly decreased with tofacitinib, as did scalp clonality.

The CDR3 contains 14 residues. Germline CDR1 SGHDT, CDR2 YYEEEE. Trimming pared 6 bases from V and 6 bases from J, leaving 19 bases between. cDNA serving as the sequencing template came from extracted, reverse transcribed RNA. Measured with immunoSEQ multiplex PCR; TCRdb has only the in-frame clones, and not every one. The sample contains approximately 210,000 clones, roughly 60% of which appear only once. The chain joins TRBV5-6 to TRBJ2-7; D is perhaps TRBD2 (5 bases). The sample was CD4+ T cells sorted from blood, taken between weeks 47 and 50, from a patient treated with tofacitinib. The receptor's source is a human donor with alopecia areata. The CDR3 sequence: CASTLSLLAFEQYF. The CDR3 region has the DNA TGTGCCAGCACCTTAAGTCTGCTAGCTTTCGAGCAGTACTTC.